What follows are 19 T cell receptor beta chains derived from one specimen sequenced in a study of T cell clonality in common variable immunodeficiency. Clones were read by immunoSEQ multiplex PCR, and TCRdb kept only the in-frame ones, dropping some. Reported are 35,000 to 50,000 clones, none seen only once; the ten largest carry 1.3% to 1.5%. Sequencing was done on a sample of peripheral blood mononuclear cells. The receptors derive from a person aged 18 to 70 in good health.

There are many counts of this clone. The CDR3 end falls 3 residues outside the read, so it is completed with the germline J gene. This chain links TRBV5-1 with TRBJ2-2; D may be TRBD2 (6 bases). Trimming pared 5 bases from V and 2 bases from J, leaving 10 bases between. Looked up from germline, CDR1 is SGHRS and CDR2 is YFSETQ. The length of the CDR3 is 14 residues. Incomplete CDR3 DNA: TGCGCCAGCAGGGAGGGCTTTAACACCGGGGAG. Its translation: CASREGFNTGE. The whole CDR3 sequence is CASREGFNTGELFF. Variable domain in full (rest from reference TRBV5-1 and TRBJ2-2): KAGVTQTPRYLIKTRGQQVTLSCSPISGHRSVSWYQQTPGQGLQFLFEYFSETQRNKGNFPGRFSGRQFSNSRSEMNVSTLELGDSALYLCASREGFNTGELFFGEGSRLTVL.

This clone was recorded at least ten times. The CDR3 is cut off 3 residues early in the read; its end comes from the germline J gene. V gene TRBV4-2 combines with J gene TRBJ2-3, with 11 bases fitting TRBD2. This CDR3 contains 17 residues. CDR1 and CDR2 (germline): LGHNA, YNFKEQ. The ends lost 4 bases at V and 3 bases at J; junction bases unmatched: 9. The covered CDR3 bases are TGTGCCAGCAGCCGACCGGGACTAGCGGAATCTACAGATACG. Translating it yields CASSRPGLAESTDT. From start to end, the CDR3 is CASSRPGLAESTDTQYF.

In its sample, this clone was seen many times. The CDR3 end falls 3 residues outside the read, so it is completed with the germline J gene. The rearrangement uses TRBV29-1 and TRBJ2-1, with 16 bases that match TRBD2. CDR1 SQVTM and CDR2 ANQGSEA come from the germline V gene. V trimming: 6 bases; J trimming: 9 bases; junction bases outside the gene matches: 5. This CDR3 has 14 residues. The part of the CDR3 DNA that was read is TGCAGCGTGGGGACTAGCGGGAGGGCTTTTGAG. It is translated as CSVGTSGRAFE. The whole CDR3 is CSVGTSGRAFEQFF.

Worth noting for this clone: The observed sequence ends 3 residues before the CDR3 terminus, with the missing tail filled in from the germline J gene. J is TRBJ2-3 and V is TRBV20-1, with 9 nucleotides matching TRBD1. CDR1 and CDR2 from the germline V gene are DFQATT and SNEGSKA (reference sequence). This CDR3 contains 15 residues. The CDR3 here is CSASLIGQGKETQYF. The sequenced CDR3 bases are TGCAGTGCTTCTCTCATTGGACAGGGGAAAGAGACG.

This clone showed up just a few times. The sequence runs out 3 residues before the end of the CDR3; the remainder is reconstructed from the germline J gene. This chain connects TRBV5-1 to TRBJ2-5; 10 nucleotides line up with TRBD1. The CDR3 is 20 amino acids. Trimming cost V 0 bases and J 5 bases; bases outside gene matches: 19. The germline CDR1 and CDR2 sequences are SGHRS and YFSETQ. CDR3 in amino acids: CASSLGSGTGVVIVSETQYF. CDR3 DNA (partial): TGCGCCAGCAGCTTGGGTTCCGGGACAGGGGTTGTGATAGTGTCGGAGACC.

This clone has ten or more counts. The read gets to within 3 residues of the CDR3 end, and the germline J gene fills in the rest. The chain uses TRBV7-8 and TRBJ2-2; a weak D match, TRBD1 (5 bases). Trimming cost V 5 bases and J 0 bases, with 16 bases left between them. This CDR3 spans 17 amino acids. The V gene's germline CDR1 is SGHVS and CDR2 FQNEAQ. The part of the CDR3 DNA that was read is TGTGCCAGCAGCCTACGTCGACAGACCGCGAACACCGGGGAG. It codes for CASSLRRQTANTGE. In full, the CDR3 reads CASSLRRQTANTGELFF.

With regard to this clone: Coverage ceases 3 residues before the CDR3 finishes, and the germline J gene fills in the end. This chain joins TRBV18 and TRBJ2-2, with D unclear. Germline V gene data show CDR1 as KGHSH and CDR2 as LQKENI. CDR3 length: 11 amino acids. This CDR3 is CASSRLEKLFF. The CDR3 DNA, read in part, is TGTGCCAGCTCTCGACTCGAAAAG.

This clone was found many times. The sequence runs out 3 residues before the end of the CDR3; the remainder is reconstructed from the germline J gene. The chain couples TRBV20-1 to TRBJ2-1; the D gene is possibly TRBD2 (6 bases). The CDR3 runs 12 residues. Trimming cost V 3 bases and J 4 bases, with 7 bases left between them. Germline assignment: CDR1 DFQATT and CDR2 SNEGSKA (reference sequence). The covered CDR3 bases are TGCAGTGCTAGCGGAGGGTACAATGAG. The encoded protein is CSASGGYNE. The complete CDR3 reads CSASGGYNEQFF.

In its sample, this clone was seen many times. The read halts 3 residues ahead of the CDR3 end, with the missing end drawn from the germline J gene. The rearrangement links TRBV12-3 or TRBV12-4 to TRBJ2-7; D is unclear. V was trimmed by 3 bases and J by 6 bases, leaving 12 bases between them. The CDR3 covers 13 residues. The CDR3 spells CASSLIRLSEQYF. The sequenced part of the CDR3 DNA is TGTGCCAGCAGTTTGATCCGACTCTCCGAG.

This clone was seen many times. The sequence runs out 3 residues before the end of the CDR3; the remainder is reconstructed from the germline J gene. This chain links TRBV19 with TRBJ2-7; tentative D call: TRBD2 (6 bases). CDR1 and CDR2 (germline): LNHDA, SQIVND (reference sequence). This CDR3 spans 16 amino acids. The V end was cut by 6 bases, the J end by 4 bases, with 22 bases between. CDR3 DNA (partial): TGTGCCAGTAGCAACCCGTCGGGAGCTTCGGGGTACGAG. Translating gives CASSNPSGASGYE. The CDR3 as a whole reads CASSNPSGASGYEQYF. The full variable domain, rest sourced from reference TRBV19 and TRBJ2-7, is DGGITQSPKYLFRKEGQNVTLSCEQNLNHDAMYWYRQDPGQGLRLIYYSQIVNDFQKGDIAEGYSVSREKKESFPLTVTSAQKNPTAFYLCASSNPSGASGYEQYFGPGTRLTVT.

This clone was counted ten times or more. Read sequence stops 3 residues before the CDR3 end, and the germline J gene provides the missing end. V usage is TRBV20-1 and J usage is TRBJ2-7; 9 nucleotides align to TRBD1. V lost 5 bases and J lost 4; bases outside the gene matches: 9. The CDR3 contains 14 residues. In germline, CDR1 is DFQATT, CDR2 SNEGSKA (reference sequence). The CDR3 reads CSAPTGGRGYEQYF. The sequenced part of the CDR3 DNA is TGCAGTGCTCCGACAGGGGGAAGGGGGTACGAG.

This clone was seen repeatedly, ten times or more. The observed sequence ends 3 residues before the CDR3 terminus, with the missing tail filled in from the germline J gene. The rearrangement links TRBV5-1 to TRBJ2-1, with TRBD1 identical over 9 bases. V lost 3 bases to trimming and J lost 6 bases; unmatched junction nucleotides: 4. This CDR3 comprises 14 residues. Germline CDR1 is SGHRS and CDR2 is YFSETQ. The CDR3 DNA, read in part, is TGCGCCAGCAGCTCGCACAGGGGGCCCAATGAG. Its translation is CASSSHRGPNE. The entire CDR3 is CASSSHRGPNEQFF.

This clone was observed many times. The read comes to an end 3 residues before the CDR3 does, leaving the germline J gene to fill in the end. J is TRBJ2-7 and V is TRBV20-1, with TRBD2 matching 9 bases. J gave up 1 base and V 0 bases, and 4 bases lay outside the gene matches. Germline-derived CDR1 and CDR2 are DFQATT and SNEGSKA (reference sequence). The CDR3 is 15 amino acids. The CDR3 DNA, read in part, is TGCAGTGCTAGAGATGGCGGGAGGGGGTCCTACGAG. It encodes CSARDGGRGSYE. The whole CDR3 sequence is CSARDGGRGSYEQYF.

The table lists this clone with many counts. The read ends 3 residues before the CDR3 terminus; that terminus is restored from the germline J gene. This chain connects TRBV28 to TRBJ2-5; 9 nucleotides match TRBD1. The CDR3 contains 16 residues. V shed 4 bases and J 5 bases; nucleotides not matched to a gene: 11. Germline V gene lookup returns CDR1 MDHEN and CDR2 SYDVKM. CDR3 region: CASSSPPGQGMETQYF. The covered CDR3 bases are TGTGCCAGCAGTTCCCCACCCGGACAGGGGATGGAGACC.

This clone came up many times. The sequenced fragment ends 3 residues before the CDR3 boundary, so the rest is inferred from the germline J gene. The chain uses TRBV5-4 and TRBJ2-3, with TRBD1 matching over 8 bases. CDR3 length: 15 residues. Germline values: CDR1 SGHNT, CDR2 YYREEE (reference sequence). The CDR3 protein is CASSADREVGQPQYF. The CDR3 DNA, read in part, is TGTGCCAGCAGCGCGGACAGGGAGGTTGGTCAGCCG.

This clone was observed many times. The read terminates 3 residues ahead of where the CDR3 ends, so the germline J gene completes it. V gene TRBV6-2 or TRBV6-3 combines with J gene TRBJ2-3, with 12 bases lining up with TRBD1. The germline CDR1 and CDR2 sequences are MNHEY and SVGEGT. The length of the CDR3 is 16 residues. V lost 6 bases to trimming and J lost 5 bases; unmatched junction nucleotides: 9. CDR3 protein: CASRASGTGGQDTQYF. The part of the CDR3 DNA that was read is TGTGCCAGCAGAGCTTCCGGGACAGGGGGCCAAGATACG.

The sample holds many counts of this clone. The junction differs from germline at one of its ends, possibly a read error. The observed sequence ends 3 residues before the CDR3 terminus, with the missing tail filled in from the germline J gene. This chain links TRBV7-7 with TRBJ2-1, with 9 nucleotides matching TRBD2. From germline, CDR1 is SSHAT and CDR2 FNYEAQ (reference sequence). This CDR3 region has 15 residues. The CDR3 region is CASSLNAGGRNEQFF. The DNA read from the CDR3 is TGTGCTAGCAGCTTAAACGCGGGAGGGCGAAATGAG. Full variable domain (missing parts from reference TRBV7-7 and TRBJ2-1): GAGVSQSPRYKVTKRGQDVTLRCDPISSHATLYWYQQALGQGPEFLTYFNYEAQPDKSGLPSDRFSAERPEGSISTLTIQRTEQRDSAMYRCASSLNAGGRNEQFFGPGTRLTVL.

This clone appeared many times. The sequence runs out 3 residues before the end of the CDR3; the remainder is reconstructed from the germline J gene. This sequence joins TRBV7-2 and TRBJ2-7, with TRBD1 identical over 7 bases. The ends lost 4 bases at V and 4 bases at J; junction bases unmatched: 7. The CDR3 sequence is 14 residues long. CDR1 SGHTA and CDR2 FQGNSA come from the germline V gene. The sequenced part of the CDR3 DNA is TGTGCCAGCAGCTATCTAGGGACAGCTTACGAG. Protein: CASSYLGTAYE. Given in full, the CDR3 is CASSYLGTAYEQYF.

This clone was observed many times. A junction end diverges from the germline sequence, so it may reflect a read error. Sequencing ends 3 residues short of the CDR3 end; the germline J gene provides the rest. The chain carries TRBV4-2 and TRBJ2-1; 8 nucleotides agree with TRBD2. The germline V gene encodes CDR1 LGHNA and CDR2 YNFKEQ. This CDR3 contains 18 residues. The CDR3 sequence: CASSSEKGSGTVYNEQFF. The sequenced part of the CDR3 DNA is TGCGCCAGCAGCTCGGAGAAGGGTAGCGGGACGGTGTACAATGAG.